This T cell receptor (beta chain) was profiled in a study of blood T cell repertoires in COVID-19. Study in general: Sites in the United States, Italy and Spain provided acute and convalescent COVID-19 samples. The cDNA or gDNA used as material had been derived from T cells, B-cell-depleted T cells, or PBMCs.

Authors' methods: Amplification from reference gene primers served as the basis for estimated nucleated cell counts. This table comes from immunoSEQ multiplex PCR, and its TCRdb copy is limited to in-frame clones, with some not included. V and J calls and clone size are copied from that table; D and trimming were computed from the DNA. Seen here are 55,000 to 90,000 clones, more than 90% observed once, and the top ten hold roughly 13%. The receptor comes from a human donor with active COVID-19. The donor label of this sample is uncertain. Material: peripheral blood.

The CDR3 sequence is CASSLRGTEAFF. DNA of the CDR3: TGTGCCAGCAGCTTAAGGGGTACTGAAGCTTTCTTT. The V call is TRBV6-5, the J call TRBJ1-1, with a possible D match to TRBD1 (5 bases). V was trimmed by 6 bases and J by 5 bases, leaving 10 bases between them. Germline V CDR1 and CDR2: MNHEY, SVGAGI. The CDR3 contains 12 residues.